The clone carrying this TCR beta chain was picked up one time. The antigen is not known. The sample belongs to a study of cytomegalovirus exposure and HLA in healthy donors. Study conclusions and caveats: It was reported that the classifier diagnosed cytomegalovirus status with high specificity and sensitivity in both the original and validation cohorts. Generally TCR sequences proved uncommon, though certain public TCRs appeared in numerous donors. A few chains linked to CMV were shown in vitro to be specific for CMV antigens.

Produced via immunoSEQ multiplex PCR; TCRdb's table is partial and in-frame only. The repertoire holds roughly 270,000 clones, with roughly 90% as singletons. The clonotype was recovered from a woman between 18 and 29 years old in good health and CMV-seronegative. Material: PBMCs.

CDR3 sequence reads: CASGFVNEQYF. The CDR3 DNA follows: TGTGCTAGTGGTTTCGTTAACGAGCAGTACTTC. The V and J genes are TRBV12-5 and TRBJ2-7; no definite D call. This CDR3 has 11 amino acids. V dropped 3 bases and J dropped 5 bases, with 5 bases sitting between them. CDR1 is LGHNT, CDR2 FRNRAP, per germline.